This T cell receptor (beta chain) was retrieved from a study of cytomegalovirus exposure and HLA in healthy donors. For the study at large: Across around 400 genotyped donors, about 86% landed in the Caucasian-associated ancestry cluster. Regarding the study as a whole: Most sequenced TCRs were rare (though some public TCRs occurred in many donors).

CDR1 LNHDA and CDR2 SQIVND come from the germline V gene (reference sequence). V lost 6 bases and J lost 2, with 20 bases in between. This CDR3 contains 16 residues. Notes on this clone: Its antigen is not known.

The study ran its PCR with 60 Vbeta and 13 Jbeta primers. The protocol was immunoSEQ multiplex PCR, while the TCRdb copy is restricted to in-frame clones and leaves out a portion. Here the sample table reports around 80,000 clones. The sequenced sample was PBMCs. The TCR sequence derives from a boy between 10 and 17 years old in good health and CMV-seronegative. The chain recombines TRBV19 with TRBJ2-7, with a possible D match to TRBD1 (8 bases). CDR3 nucleotides: TGTGCCAGTAGCCAGAAAACAGGGGGAGGGACCTACGAGCAGTACTTC. Translated, it gives CASSQKTGGGTYEQYF.